One TCR beta chain is described in this entry. The sample belongs to a study of T cell changes during pregnancy in multiple sclerosis. Germline V gene lookup returns CDR1 MDHEN and CDR2 SYDVKM. Trimming cost V 3 bases and J 4 bases, with 12 bases left between them. CDR3 length: 14 amino acids. TCRdb's table, derived via immunoSEQ multiplex PCR, lists solely in-frame clones and lacks some. The sample contains around 69,000 clones, over 80% of which appear only once. This sequence joins TRBV28 and TRBJ2-5; weak D call: TRBD1 (7 bases). The receptor was isolated from a female donor with multiple sclerosis, enrolled in a pregnancy study. The source was peripheral blood, collected in the first trimester of pregnancy. CDR3: CASSFNQGGETQYF. The CDR3, as DNA: TGTGCCAGCAGTTTCAATCAGGGGGGAGAGACCCAGTACTTC.